A single sample is the source of the 21 T cell receptor beta chains below, sequenced in a study of regulatory T cells in long-lasting Graves disease. Assembly of TCR beta libraries relied on iRepertoire HTBI primers together with Arm-PCR of CDR3 regions. TCRdb recomputed calls from the multiplex PCR reads with MiXCR, one row per CDR3 protein. The sample lists 500,000 to 700,000 distinct CDR3 sequences, about 32% occurring once. Time point of the sample: persistent/refractory GD, antithyroid drugs over 5 years with positive TRAb. RNA from PBMCs was the source of the TCR library. This sample comprised peripheral blood mononuclear cells (PBMCs), obtained when the disease was refractory, from a patient treated with antithyroid drugs. These receptors were taken from a female donor with Graves disease.

The V and J genes are TRBV5-6 and TRBJ2-6; D remains unclear. The V gene's germline CDR1 is SGHDT and CDR2 YYEEEE. V was trimmed by 4 bases and J by 2 bases, leaving 4 bases between them. This CDR3 has 13 residues. The CDR3 sequence is CASSQTGANVLTF. The CDR3 coding sequence is TGTGCCAGCAGCCAGACTGGGGCCAACGTCCTGACTTTC.

The chain employs TRBV7-3 and TRBJ2-2; D perhaps matches TRBD2 (6 bases). This CDR3 contains 15 residues. The V gene's germline CDR1 is SGHTA and CDR2 FQGTGA. With 5 bases removed from V and 1 base from J, the gap between germline ends came to 11 bases. The CDR3 loop is CASSLMGGNTGELFF. In nucleotides, the CDR3 is TGTGCCAGCAGCCTCATGGGGGGGAACACCGGGGAGCTGTTTTTT. Supplemented by reference TRBV7-3 and TRBJ2-2, the full variable domain reads GAGVSQTPSNKVTEKGKYVELRCDPISGHTALYWYRQSLGQGPEFLIYFQGTGAADDSGLPNDRFFAVRPEGSVSTLKIQRTERGDSAVYLCASSLMGGNTGELFFGEGSRLTVL.

This clonotype was counted at least ten times. The J gene is TRBJ1-2, the V gene TRBV20-1, with D unresolved. There are 13 residues in the CDR3. Germline CDR1 is DFQATT and CDR2 is SNEGSKA (reference sequence). The V end was cut by 0 bases, the J end by 3 bases, with 8 bases between. CDR3: CSARDANYYGYTF. The CDR3 coding sequence is TGCAGTGCTAGAGACGCAAACTACTATGGCTACACCTTC.

To note about this clonotype: A much larger clone differs from this one at a single base, so this may be a read error. This rearrangement joins TRBV6-1 to TRBJ2-7; TRBD2 matches at 10 bases. Germline CDR1 MNHNS, CDR2 SASEGT. Trimming removed 6 bases from V and 5 bases from J; junction bases left unmatched: 7. This CDR3 contains 14 residues. The DNA of the CDR3 is TGTGCCAGCAGCCCAGCGGGAGGGACCCACGAGCAGTACTTC. Protein: CASSPAGGTHEQYF.

The chain has TRBV6-1 and TRBJ1-3, with 8 bases aligning to TRBD1. Germline V gene sequence: CDR1 MNHNS, CDR2 SASEGT. V shed 5 bases, J shed 3 bases, and the junction held 3 bases outside the gene matches. The CDR3 spans 14 residues. In DNA, the CDR3 is TGTGCCAGCAGTCAGGGGGCTAATGGAAACACCATATATTTT. Its translation: CASSQGANGNTIYF.

This clonotype was counted between two and nine times. This chain links TRBV12-3 or TRBV12-4 with TRBJ2-7; 9 bases line up with TRBD2. The CDR3 spans 18 residues. After removal of 3 bases from V and 0 bases from J, the junction contained 12 bases not matched to a gene. This chain's CDR3 is CASSFPLDSGRNSYEQYF. As DNA, the CDR3 is TGTGCCAGCAGTTTTCCCCTTGATAGCGGGAGAAACTCCTACGAGCAGTACTTC.

The gene calls are TRBV27 and TRBJ1-5; no clear D. The CDR3 totals 13 residues. The germline V gene encodes CDR1 MNHEY and CDR2 SMNVEV (reference sequence). Trimming left V 2 bases short and J 14 bases short, with 16 bases between. The CDR3, as DNA: TGTGCCAGCAGTTTAACACCTATCGGGTCAAAGCATTTT. Translation: CASSLTPIGSKHF.

This clonotype appeared a few times. The genes are TRBV6-1 and TRBJ1-2, with TRBD1 as a possible D gene (6 bases). Germline lookup yields CDR1 MNHNS and CDR2 SASEGT. The CDR3 loop spans 16 amino acids. The V end lost 8 bases, the J end lost 2 bases, and 21 bases lay between the germline ends. The CDR3 bases are TGTGCCAGCCGACTCCTCCAGCGGGGGGCAAACTATGGCTACACCTTC. As protein: CASRLLQRGANYGYTF.

This sequence joins TRBV6-1 and TRBJ1-1; D uncertain. Germline CDR1 reads MNHNS; CDR2 reads SASEGT. Trimming stripped 5 bases from V and 6 bases from J, with 19 bases between. The CDR3 sequence is 15 residues long. The CDR3 here is CASSPIRAQSSEAFF. The CDR3 DNA follows: TGTGCCAGCAGTCCCATTCGGGCCCAGAGCTCTGAAGCTTTCTTT.

With regard to this clonotype: The missing conserved phenylalanine or tryptophan at the end of this CDR3 makes a read error likely. This chain uses TRBV9 with TRBJ2-7, with unresolved D. The V end lost 0 bases, the J end lost 3 bases, and 7 bases lay between the germline ends. The CDR3 extends over 13 amino acids. In germline, CDR1 is SGDLS, CDR2 YYNGEE. In DNA form, the CDR3 reads TGTGCCAGCAGCGTAGCGGACGGCTACGAGCAGTACCTC. It codes for CASSVADGYEQYL.

The V call is TRBV7-3, the J call TRBJ2-3; 9 positions agree with TRBD2. V dropped 5 bases and J dropped 0; count of bases not matched to a gene: 6. The CDR3 is 16 residues long. Per the germline V gene, CDR1 is SGHTA and CDR2 is FQGTGA. CDR3 sequence (DNA): TGTGCCAGCAGCCTAATAGCGGGAGTTAGCACAGATACGCAGTATTTT. Translated: CASSLIAGVSTDTQYF.

A single count supports this clonotype. The V call is TRBV5-1, the J call TRBJ2-7, with a weak D call TRBD1 (6 bases). The CDR3 is 15 amino acids. CDR1 and CDR2 (germline): SGHRS, YFSETQ. V dropped 1 base and J dropped 1 base, with 12 bases sitting between them. CDR3 protein: CASSLTGPSSYEQYF. The CDR3 bases are TGCGCCAGCAGCTTGACAGGGCCGAGTTCCTACGAGCAGTACTTC.

The V and J genes are TRBV6-1 and TRBJ1-5; D gene unclear. CDR1 and CDR2 from the germline V gene are MNHNS and SASEGT. Between the trimmed V and J ends, which lost 6 bases and 0 bases, there was a span of 6 bases. This CDR3 has 13 residues. In nucleotides, the CDR3 is TGTGCCAGCAGCGAGACTAGCAATCAGCCCCAGCATTTT. It encodes CASSETSNQPQHF.

V is TRBV9 and J is TRBJ2-2; D is perhaps TRBD1 or TRBD2 (5 bases each). The CDR3 contains 16 residues. The germline V gene encodes CDR1 SGDLS and CDR2 YYNGEE. Trimming removed 4 bases at V and 0 bases at J, with 13 bases between. The CDR3 protein is CASSRDPRTNTGELFF. The CDR3 DNA reads TGTGCCAGCAGCCGGGACCCCCGAACGAACACCGGGGAGCTGTTTTTT. Complete variable domain (other parts from reference TRBV9 and TRBJ2-2): DSGVTQTPKHLITATGQRVTLRCSPRSGDLSVYWYQQSLDQGLQFLIQYYNGEERAKGNILERFSAQQFPDLHSELNLSSLELGDSALYFCASSRDPRTNTGELFFGEGSRLTVL.

The V gene is TRBV30, the J gene TRBJ1-1, with TRBD1 identical over 8 bases. Germline V gene sequence: CDR1 GTSNPN, CDR2 SVGIG (reference sequence). Unmatched junction bases numbered 1, after V lost 7 bases and J lost 0 bases. The CDR3 covers 12 residues. The CDR3 DNA follows: TGTGCCTCGGACAGGGTGAACACTGAAGCTTTCTTT. Amino acid sequence: CASDRVNTEAFF.

This clonotype was observed a few times. This chain connects TRBV20-1 to TRBJ1-5; D perhaps matches TRBD1 (6 bases). Germline CDR1 DFQATT, CDR2 SNEGSKA (reference sequence). V lost 6 bases and J lost 4, with 16 bases in between. The CDR3 has 14 amino acids. CDR3 nucleotides: TGCAGTGCGCAGAGGGGGGGGACTAATCAGCCCCAGCATTTT. Protein product: CSAQRGGTNQPQHF.

This clonotype turned up a few times. V and J are TRBV27 and TRBJ1-1; D is possibly TRBD1 (5 bases). V shed 8 bases and J shed 4 bases, with 17 bases lying between them. Germline CDR1 MNHEY, CDR2 SMNVEV (reference sequence). This CDR3 is 14 amino acids long. CDR3 protein: CASRSGGGGTEAFF. CDR3 in DNA: TGTGCCAGCCGGTCGGGGGGTGGAGGCACTGAAGCTTTCTTT.

The chain carries TRBV20-1 and TRBJ2-7, with 7 bases aligning to TRBD2. This CDR3 has 12 residues. Looked up from germline, CDR1 is DFQATT and CDR2 is SNEGSKA (reference sequence). Germline trimming cut 6 bases from V and 6 bases from J; bases unmatched to any gene: 8. This CDR3 reads CSAWGGVSEQYF. CDR3 DNA sequence: TGCAGTGCCTGGGGGGGAGTATCCGAGCAGTACTTC.

V gene TRBV4-1 combines with J gene TRBJ1-2, with a tentative D call TRBD1 (5 bases). Germline CDR1 MGHRA, CDR2 YSYEKL. This CDR3 comprises 15 residues. V was trimmed by 0 bases and J by 5 bases, leaving 13 bases between them. CDR3 in DNA: TGCGCCAGCAGCCAAGAATCCAGGGTAGGGTATGGCTACACCTTC. Amino acid sequence: CASSQESRVGYGYTF.

The gene calls are TRBV13 and TRBJ1-4; 9 bases are a match to TRBD1. Germline loops: CDR1 PRHDT, CDR2 FYEKMQ (reference sequence). After removal of 0 bases from V and 8 bases from J, the junction contained 10 bases not matched to a gene. The CDR3 runs 17 residues. CDR3 amino acids: CASSLGPPGQGREKLFF. The CDR3 DNA is TGTGCCAGCAGCTTAGGACCCCCGGGACAGGGCCGCGAAAAACTGTTTTTT.

There are many counts of this clonotype. Compared with germline, one end of the junction differs, possibly owing to a read error. The rearrangement uses TRBV12-3 or TRBV12-4 and TRBJ2-7; no clear D gene. The CDR3 extends over 13 amino acids. CDR3 protein: CASSLLGPYEQYF. The DNA for the CDR3 is TGCGCCAGCAGCTTGTTAGGGCCCTACGAGCAGTACTTC.